These 25 T cell receptor beta chains originate from one sample sequenced in a study of shared clonotypes between healthy human individuals. Using immunoSEQ multiplex PCR, the repertoire was profiled, and TCRdb retains in-frame clones only, with some absent. The data hold approximately 470,000 clones, with 78% observed a single time. The sequenced sample consisted of PBMCs. The source is a woman in her thirties or forties in good health. Some clones in this sample may be carry-over from other donors' samples.

This clone appeared once. The genes are TRBV5-1 and TRBJ1-5; 8 nucleotides line up with TRBD1. The CDR3 loop spans 13 amino acids. The junction had 3 bases not matched to a gene; V was cut back by 5 bases and J by 5 bases. Germline values: CDR1 SGHRS, CDR2 YFSETQ. The CDR3 DNA reads as TGCGCCAGCAGGGAGGGACAGGATCAGCCCCAGCATTTT. The encoded protein is CASREGQDQPQHF.

This clone appeared a few times. The V and J genes are TRBV2 and TRBJ1-1, with D unclear. Germline CDR1 reads SNHLY; CDR2 reads FYNNEI. The germline V and J ends were trimmed by 6 bases and 6 bases, with 8 bases remaining between them. This CDR3 has 11 residues. The CDR3 is CASSPGPEAFF. As DNA, the CDR3 is TGTGCCAGCAGCCCCGGTCCTGAAGCTTTCTTT.

The V and J genes are TRBV11-3 and TRBJ2-7, with D possibly TRBD2 on 6 matching bases. CDR3 length: 13 amino acids. The germline V gene encodes CDR1 SGHNT and CDR2 YENEEA. Trimming cost V 1 base and J 5 bases, with 9 bases left between them. CDR3 in amino acids: CASSLVRGNEQYF. The CDR3 nucleotides read TGTGCCAGCAGCTTAGTTCGGGGGAACGAGCAGTACTTC.

V gene TRBV2 combines with J gene TRBJ1-5; 9 nucleotides line up with TRBD1. Germline-derived CDR1 and CDR2 are SNHLY and FYNNEI. This CDR3 is built from 15 residues. V shed 6 bases and J 4 bases; nucleotides not matched to a gene: 7. This chain's CDR3 is CASRADRGPNQPQHF. The CDR3 coding sequence is TGTGCCAGCAGGGCGGACAGGGGCCCGAATCAGCCCCAGCATTTT.

This clone turned up a few times. V is TRBV6-5 and J is TRBJ1-1; TRBD1 might be the D (6 bases). This CDR3 has 11 residues. V shed 5 bases and J shed 5 bases, with 6 bases lying between them. The germline V gene has CDR1 MNHEY and CDR2 SVGAGI. CDR3 nucleotides: TGTGCCAGCAGTCAGGGGACTGAAGCTTTCTTT. Translating it yields CASSQGTEAFF.

The V gene is TRBV19, the J gene TRBJ1-6; tentatively, D is TRBD1 (6 bases). The V end was cut by 3 bases, the J end by 3 bases, with 9 bases between. This CDR3 contains 15 residues. Looked up from germline, CDR1 is LNHDA and CDR2 is SQIVND (reference sequence). CDR3 sequence (DNA): TGTGCCAGTAGTATGGACAGCCGCTATAATTCACCCCTCCACTTT. Amino acid sequence: CASSMDSRYNSPLHF.

Concerning this clone itself: The same CDR3 also results from other DNA sequences found in this sample. The chain carries TRBV7-3 and TRBJ1-1; no clear D gene. CDR1 is SGHTA, CDR2 FQGTGA, per germline. V lost 2 bases and J lost 0, with 4 bases in between. This CDR3 has 13 amino acids. CDR3 nucleotide sequence: TGTGCCAGCAGCTTATCTGTGAACACTGAAGCTTTCTTT. Encoded protein: CASSLSVNTEAFF.

This chain joins TRBV14 and TRBJ1-2; D unclear. The CDR3 sequence is 10 residues long. The V gene lost 8 bases and the J gene lost 7 bases, with 8 bases spanning the gap. Germline lookup yields CDR1 SGHDN and CDR2 FVKESK. The CDR3 sequence: CASRPVGYTF. The CDR3 bases are TGTGCCAGCCGGCCCGTTGGCTACACCTTC.

The gene calls are TRBV6-1 and TRBJ2-7, with D hard to call. This CDR3 region has 14 residues. Per germline, CDR1 MNHNS and CDR2 SASEGT. With 1 base removed from V and 1 base from J, the gap between germline ends came to 8 bases. CDR3 in amino acids: CASSEVLASYEQYF. The CDR3 DNA is TGTGCCAGCAGTGAAGTGTTGGCGTCCTACGAGCAGTACTTC.

CDR3 sequence (DNA): TGTGCCAGCACCCCCGCGGGGGCCCCCGAGCAGTACTTC. Translated, it gives CASTPAGAPEQYF. This chain joins TRBV28 and TRBJ2-7, with D possibly being TRBD2 (7 bases). The CDR3 is made up of 13 amino acids. The V end lost 7 bases, the J end lost 6 bases, and 16 bases lay between the germline ends. The germline gives CDR1 MDHEN, CDR2 SYDVKM.

The V call is TRBV15, the J call TRBJ2-7; TRBD2 matches at 12 bases. This CDR3 is 16 amino acids long. CDR1 and CDR2 (germline): LNHNV, YYDKDF (reference sequence). Germline trimming cut 0 bases from V and 7 bases from J; bases unmatched to any gene: 7. The CDR3 loop is CATSRDLLAGGSEQYF. The DNA of the CDR3 is TGTGCCACCAGCAGAGATCTCCTAGCGGGAGGGAGTGAGCAGTACTTC. The variable domain in full, with the rest retrieved from reference TRBV15 and TRBJ2-7, is DAMVIQNPRYQVTQFGKPVTLSCSQTLNHNVMYWYQQKSSQAPKLLFHYYDKDFNNEADTPDNFQSRRPNTSFCFLDIRSPGLGDTAMYLCATSRDLLAGGSEQYFGPGTRLTVT.

This sequence joins TRBV9 and TRBJ2-7; D not resolved. The V end lost 3 bases, the J end lost 0 bases, and 10 bases lay between the germline ends. Germline lookup yields CDR1 SGDLS and CDR2 YYNGEE. The CDR3 is 14 residues long. CDR3 coding DNA: TGTGCCAGCAGCGCCGGAACCAGCTCCTACGAGCAGTACTTC. Translation gives CASSAGTSSYEQYF.

V usage is TRBV7-8 and J usage is TRBJ2-2; 8 nucleotides match TRBD2. Trimming removed 4 bases from V and 0 bases from J; junction bases left unmatched: 10. This CDR3 region has 18 residues. Germline CDR1 and CDR2: SGHVS and FQNEAQ. The CDR3 here is CASSSLNGLAPNTGELFF. The CDR3, as DNA: TGTGCCAGCAGCTCATTAAATGGACTAGCACCGAACACCGGGGAGCTGTTTTTT.

The V call is TRBV6-8, the J call TRBJ1-2; tentatively, D is TRBD1 (5 bases). The CDR3 has 19 residues. Trimming stripped 0 bases from V and 3 bases from J, with 23 bases between. Germline V gene sequence: CDR1 MNHGY, CDR2 SAAAGT. The CDR3 here is CASSYSKTRTLRVDYGYTF. The CDR3 bases are TGTGCCAGCAGTTACTCGAAAACTCGGACGCTCAGGGTGGACTATGGCTACACCTTC.

The chain has TRBV10-3 and TRBJ2-1; 8 bases are shared with TRBD2. V was pared by 4 bases and J by 4 bases, with 3 bases of the junction left unmatched. CDR3 length: 14 amino acids. Germline V lookup: CDR1 ENHRY, CDR2 SYGVKD. The CDR3 loop is CAISVGTRYNEQFF. CDR3 nucleotides: TGTGCCATCAGTGTAGGGACTAGGTACAATGAGCAGTTCTTC.

The chain has TRBV27 and TRBJ2-2; 10 bases are shared with TRBD2. CDR1 and CDR2 from the germline V gene are MNHEY and SMNVEV (reference sequence). CDR3 length: 20 amino acids. The ends lost 2 bases at V and 0 bases at J; junction bases unmatched: 12. The CDR3 DNA reads TGTGCCAGCAGTTTAACGACGCCGGGACTAGCGACCTCGAACACCGGGGAGCTGTTTTTT. Its protein product is CASSLTTPGLATSNTGELFF.

The chain carries TRBV18 and TRBJ2-1; 10 positions match TRBD1. V shed 4 bases and J 8 bases; nucleotides not matched to a gene: 8. CDR1 is KGHSH and CDR2 is LQKENI in the germline V gene. The CDR3 is made up of 15 amino acids. CDR3 nucleotides: TGTGCCAGCTCACAACCCTCGGACAGGGGGGATGAGCAGTTCTTC. Protein: CASSQPSDRGDEQFF.

The chain carries TRBV5-1 and TRBJ1-2; TRBD1 agrees at 10 bases. The germline CDR1 and CDR2 sequences are SGHRS and YFSETQ. The junction had 4 bases not matched to a gene; V was cut back by 3 bases and J by 5 bases. The CDR3 sequence is 14 residues long. CDR3: CASSYGQGGYGYTF. CDR3 in DNA: TGCGCCAGCAGCTACGGACAGGGGGGGTATGGCTACACCTTC.

There are a few counts of this clone. This chain joins TRBV29-1 and TRBJ1-1, with D unresolved. V was shortened by 7 bases and J by 8 bases, with 17 bases between the two germline ends. There are 12 residues in the CDR3. Germline V gene lookup returns CDR1 SQVTM and CDR2 ANQGSEA. The CDR3 sequence: CSGDWANSEAFF. CDR3 nucleotides: TGCAGCGGTGACTGGGCTAACTCGGAAGCTTTCTTT.

The chain couples TRBV5-1 to TRBJ2-1, with TRBD2 matching over 7 bases. The V gene's germline CDR1 is SGHRS and CDR2 YFSETQ. The CDR3 runs to 19 residues. V was pared by 2 bases and J by 4 bases, with 18 bases of the junction left unmatched. The CDR3 reads CASSFPGLTPGPNYNEQFF. The CDR3, as DNA: TGCGCCAGCAGCTTTCCGGGACTAACCCCGGGCCCTAATTACAATGAGCAGTTCTTC.

The chain combines TRBV5-1 with TRBJ2-5, with D perhaps matching TRBD1 (6 bases). The end of the DNA fits TRBJ2-7 better, so the J call may be wrong. The germline CDR1 and CDR2 sequences are SGHRS and YFSETQ. CDR3 length: 14 amino acids. The CDR3, as DNA: TGCGCCAGCAGCTCCGAAGGGGGAGATTACGAGCAGTACTTC. This encodes CASSSEGGDYEQYF.

J is TRBJ2-6 and V is TRBV5-4; D call uncertain. Germline CDR1 is SGHNT and CDR2 is YYREEE (reference sequence). Trimming cost V 0 bases and J 0 bases, with 7 bases left between them. This CDR3 is built from 16 residues. CDR3: CASSLDLNSGANVLTF. In DNA form, the CDR3 reads TGTGCCAGCAGCTTGGACCTAAACTCTGGGGCCAACGTCCTGACTTTC.

Regarding this clone: A far larger clone is a single base away, which makes a read error likely. Other DNA sequences of this sample code for an identical CDR3. The CDR3 nucleotides are TGTGCCAGCAGCCCTCGCCCCGGGCTGAACACCGAAGCTTTCTTT. Translated: CASSPRPGLNTEAFF. This chain connects TRBV9 to TRBJ1-1; D is ambiguous. This CDR3 contains 15 residues. Germline CDR1 and CDR2: SGDLS and YYNGEE. Drawing the rest from reference TRBV9 and TRBJ1-1, the complete variable domain is DSGVTQTPKHLITATGQRVTLRCSPRSGDLSVYWYQQSLDQGLQFLIQYYNGEERAKGNILERFSAQQFPDLHSELNLSSLELGDSALYFCASSPRPGLNTEAFFGQGTRLTVV.

The V and J genes are TRBV11-2 and TRBJ2-3; TRBD2 aligns across 9 bases. J gave up 6 bases and V 1 base, and 8 bases lay outside the gene matches. This CDR3 spans 16 amino acids. Germline lookup yields CDR1 SGHAT and CDR2 FQNNGV. CDR3 amino acids: CASSLASGRLLDTQYF. CDR3 DNA sequence: TGTGCCAGCAGCTTAGCCAGCGGGAGGCTCTTGGATACGCAGTATTTT.

The rearrangement links TRBV4-1 to TRBJ2-5; 8 bases line up with TRBD1. The germline gives CDR1 MGHRA, CDR2 YSYEKL. This CDR3 contains 17 residues. J lost 4 bases, V lost 0 bases, and 10 bases had no gene match. CDR3 region: CASSQDVGQAVGETQYF. The CDR3 bases are TGCGCCAGCAGCCAAGATGTGGGACAGGCTGTGGGAGAGACCCAGTACTTC.